This T cell receptor (beta chain) comes out of a study of T cell responses to AZD1222 COVID-19 vaccine. Here immunoSEQ multiplex PCR was the method, and the copy in TCRdb shows in-frame clones only, minus some. The sample lists 65,000 to 80,000 clones; more than 75% were seen once. This CDR3 spans 13 amino acids. V lost 8 bases to trimming and J lost 4 bases, with 14 bases between them. Germline V gives CDR1 WSHSY, CDR2 SAAADI. This material consisted of peripheral blood, taken 28 days after the second dose of the MenACWY control vaccine. This rearrangement joins TRBV10-2 to TRBJ1-1, with no clear D. The sequence derives from an adult who received the MenACWY meningococcal vaccine as a control. The DNA of the CDR3 is TGCGCCAGCCGGGTTGAGATATCCACTGAAGCTTTCTTT. This gives the protein CASRVEISTEAFF.